The present T cell receptor (beta chain) was sequenced within a study of shared clonotypes between healthy human individuals. CDR1 SGHTA and CDR2 FQGNSA come from the germline V gene. With 8 bases removed from V and 8 bases from J, the gap between germline ends came to 16 bases. The CDR3 has 13 residues. TCRdb keeps only in-frame clones here, not all; method: immunoSEQ multiplex PCR. Of over 2 million clones in the sample, 90% to 95% are singletons; the top ten hold 0.1% to 0.15%. This chain uses TRBV7-2 with TRBJ2-1; possibly TRBD2 for D (5 bases). The TCR sequence derives from a man aged 18 to 35 in good health. Sequencing was done on a sample of naive CD4+ T cells sorted from blood. Noted subset: CD45RA+ positively selected. CDR3 bases: TGTGCCAGCGGAACTAGAAAGGACGATGAGCAGTTCTTC. This codes for CASGTRKDDEQFF.